One T cell receptor beta chain is described in this entry. The same CDR3 arises from other DNA sequences in this sample as well. These data come from a study of blood T cell repertoires in COVID-19. Across the whole study: Samples taken during acute and convalescent COVID-19 were collected in the United States, Italy and Spain. T cells, B-cell-depleted T cells, or PBMCs provided the cDNA or gDNA that served as material.

Under the authors' procedure: Reference gene primer amplification in the assay estimated nucleated cell counts. Data came from immunoSEQ multiplex PCR; TCRdb stores just in-frame clones and leaves some out. V and J calls and clone size are copied from that table; D and trimming were computed from the DNA. This table has 250,000 to 300,000 clones, 70% to 90% appearing once. This CDR3 comprises 14 residues. Germline V CDR1 and CDR2: MNHEY, SVGAGI. The V end lost 0 bases, the J end lost 4 bases, and 9 bases lay between the germline ends. The sequenced sample was peripheral blood. This chain uses TRBV6-5 with TRBJ1-2; no firm D call. The receptor was derived from a woman aged 25 to 39 who had recovered from COVID-19. In DNA, the CDR3 is TGTGCCAGCAGTTACTCTGCCCGGGGCTATGGCTACACCTTC. It translates to CASSYSARGYGYTF.